A single T cell receptor beta chain is shown here with its context. The clone's antigen remains unknown. The input lacks base qualities; no much larger clone sits a single base away. Ends trimmed: V by 1 base, J by 2 bases; bases unmatched to a gene: 2. The CDR3 contains 16 residues, cysteine and phenylalanine counted. Of all the DNA, just the CDR3 is kept, 48 bases in frame from base 1. From the germline V gene (reference sequence), CDR1 is SEHNR and CDR2 is FQNEAQ. This record belongs to a study of blood T cell repertoires in COVID-19 (dated by TCRdb to the early 2020s). Regarding the study in general: Samples from collaborators originated in the United States, Italy and Spain and spanned both the acute and convalescent phases of COVID-19. The prospective study material was composed of cDNA or gDNA derived from T cells, B-cell-depleted T cells, or PBMCs. Subjects who had been exposed to COVID-19, were actively infected with it, or had recovered from it provided the deeply sampled blood TCRbeta repertoires that made up the dataset. The repertoires were released in a freely available public database intended as a resource for research on the immune response to SARS-CoV-2. The samples were drawn from the first 160 participants of the ongoing ImmuneRACE study and from 1,254 subjects provided by 6 global collaborators. Nearly every sample came with metadata listing a de-identified subject ID, COVID-19 status, age in years and sex. Where available, HLA class I and class II types were taken from metadata supplied by the sample provider and were not determined by assay-based typing. Broad study findings and their caveats: How much clinical and demographic metadata was included differed by source and by participant, and the metadata was provided uncurated.

Each collaborating institution followed its own protocols to collect whole blood in K2EDTA tubes. Collaborator samples were shipped for TCRbeta analysis as frozen whole blood, isolated PBMCs, or DNA extracted from either sample type. TCRbeta CDR3 regions were amplified from genomic DNA by means of the immunoSEQ Assay, a bias-controlled multiplex PCR. Turning to the authors' computational methods: Nucleated cell counts per sample were estimated from amplification of reference gene primers within the assay. To quantify the absolute abundance of each unique TCRbeta CDR3 rearrangement, sequence reads were collapsed and filtered. For each sample, productive Simpson clonality was calculated as the square root of Simpson's diversity index across productive rearrangements. The source is immuneACCESS, and TCRdb retained only in-frame sequences with V and J called. Part of the clones is not carried over; for the studies checked, unresolved V genes explain less than half of this, and the remainder is unexplained. V, J and clone size are those of that table, while D and trimming were read from the DNA. For this sample the table gives 30,000 to 45,000 clones, of which approximately 80% were detected only once. 2% of the sample lies in the top ten.

Recombination joined TRBV7-9 with TRBJ1-5; TRBD1 aligns with 10 central bases. Sequencing was done on a sample of peripheral blood. This TCR derives from a man aged 60 to 75 with active COVID-19. The bases read TGTGCCAGCAGCTTAGTGACAGGGGGCCGCAATCAGCCCCAGCATTTT. The resulting protein is CASSLVTGGRNQPQHF.